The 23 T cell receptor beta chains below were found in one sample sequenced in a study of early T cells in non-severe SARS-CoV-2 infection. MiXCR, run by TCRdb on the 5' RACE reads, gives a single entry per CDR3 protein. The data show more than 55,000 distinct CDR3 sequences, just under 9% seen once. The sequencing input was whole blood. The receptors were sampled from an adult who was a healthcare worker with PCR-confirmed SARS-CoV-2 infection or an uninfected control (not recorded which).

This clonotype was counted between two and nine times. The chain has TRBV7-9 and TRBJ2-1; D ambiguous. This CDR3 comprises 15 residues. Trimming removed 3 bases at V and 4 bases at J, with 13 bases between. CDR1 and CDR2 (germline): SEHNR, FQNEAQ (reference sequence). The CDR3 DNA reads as TGTGCCAGCAGCTTTCCAACTACCCCGTACAATGAGCAGTTCTTC. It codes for CASSFPTTPYNEQFF. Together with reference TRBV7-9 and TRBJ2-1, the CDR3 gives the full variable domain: DTGVSQNPRHKITKRGQNVTFRCDPISEHNRLYWYRQTLGQGPEFLTYFQNEAQLEKSRLLSDRFSAERPKGSFSTLEIQRTEQGDSAMYLCASSFPTTPYNEQFFGPGTRLTVL.

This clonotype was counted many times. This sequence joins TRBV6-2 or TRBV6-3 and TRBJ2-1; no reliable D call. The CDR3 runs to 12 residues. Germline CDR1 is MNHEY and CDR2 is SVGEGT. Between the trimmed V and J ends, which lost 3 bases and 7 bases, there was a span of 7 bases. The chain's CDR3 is CASSYGRNEQFF. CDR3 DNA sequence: TGTGCCAGCAGTTATGGTCGGAATGAGCAGTTCTTC.

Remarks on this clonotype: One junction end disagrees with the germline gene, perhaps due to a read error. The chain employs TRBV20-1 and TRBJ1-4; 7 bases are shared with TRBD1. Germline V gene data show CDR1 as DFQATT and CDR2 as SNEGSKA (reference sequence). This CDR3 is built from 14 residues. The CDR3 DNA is TGCAGTGCCAGAGGAGGGGGCGGAGGTGAAAAACTGTTTTTT. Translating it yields CSARGGGGGEKLFF.

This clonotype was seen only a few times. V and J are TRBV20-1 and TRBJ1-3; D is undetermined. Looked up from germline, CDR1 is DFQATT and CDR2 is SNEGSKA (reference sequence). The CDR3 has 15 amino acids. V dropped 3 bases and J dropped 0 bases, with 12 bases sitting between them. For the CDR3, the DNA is TGCAGTGCTAGTTACGTAGGAAGCTCTGGAAACACCATATATTTT. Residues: CSASYVGSSGNTIYF.

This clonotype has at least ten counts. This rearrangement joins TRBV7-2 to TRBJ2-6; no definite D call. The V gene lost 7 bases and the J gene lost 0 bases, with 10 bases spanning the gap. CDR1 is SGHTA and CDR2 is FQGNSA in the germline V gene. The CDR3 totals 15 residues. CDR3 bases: TGTGCCAGCACCCAGGACCCCTCTGGGGCCAACGTCCTGACTTTC. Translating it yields CASTQDPSGANVLTF. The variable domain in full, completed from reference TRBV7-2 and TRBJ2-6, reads GAGVSQSPSNKVTEKGKDVELRCDPISGHTALYWYRQSLGQGLEFLIYFQGNSAPDKSGLPSDRFSAERTGGSVSTLTIQRTQQEDSAVYLCASTQDPSGANVLTFGAGSRLTVL.

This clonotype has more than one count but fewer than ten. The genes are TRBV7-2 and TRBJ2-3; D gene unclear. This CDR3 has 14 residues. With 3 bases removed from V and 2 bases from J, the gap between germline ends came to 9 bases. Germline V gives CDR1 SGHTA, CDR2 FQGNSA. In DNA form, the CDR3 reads TGTGCCAGCAGCTTCGGGCTAGTCACAGATACGCAGTATTTT. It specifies CASSFGLVTDTQYF. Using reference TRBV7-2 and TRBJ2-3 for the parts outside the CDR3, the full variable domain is GAGVSQSPSNKVTEKGKDVELRCDPISGHTALYWYRQSLGQGLEFLIYFQGNSAPDKSGLPSDRFSAERTGGSVSTLTIQRTQQEDSAVYLCASSFGLVTDTQYFGPGTRLTVL.

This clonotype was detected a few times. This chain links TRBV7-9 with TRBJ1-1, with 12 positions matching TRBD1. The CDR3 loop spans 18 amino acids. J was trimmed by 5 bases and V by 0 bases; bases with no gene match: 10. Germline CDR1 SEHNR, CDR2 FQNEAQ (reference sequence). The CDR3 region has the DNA TGTGCCAGCAGCTTAGCGCGGGACAGGGGGCGCGTAGGGACTGAAGCTTTCTTT. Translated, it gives CASSLARDRGRVGTEAFF.

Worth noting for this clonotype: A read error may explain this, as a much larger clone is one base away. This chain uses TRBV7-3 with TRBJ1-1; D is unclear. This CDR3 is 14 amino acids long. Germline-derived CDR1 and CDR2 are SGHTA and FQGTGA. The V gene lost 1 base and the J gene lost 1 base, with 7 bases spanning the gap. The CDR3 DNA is TGTGCCAGCAGCTTAAACGGGGAGAACACTGAAGCTTTCTTT. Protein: CASSLNGENTEAFF. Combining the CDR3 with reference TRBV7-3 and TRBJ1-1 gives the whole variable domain GAGVSQTPSNKVTEKGKYVELRCDPISGHTALYWYRQSLGQGPEFLIYFQGTGAADDSGLPNDRFFAVRPEGSVSTLKIQRTERGDSAVYLCASSLNGENTEAFFGQGTRLTVV.

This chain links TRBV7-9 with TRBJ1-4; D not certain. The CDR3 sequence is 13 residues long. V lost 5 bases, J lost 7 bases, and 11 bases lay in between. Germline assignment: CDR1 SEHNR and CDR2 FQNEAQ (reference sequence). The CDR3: CASSHTDGEKLFF. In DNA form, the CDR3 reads TGTGCCAGCAGCCACACAGATGGTGAAAAACTGTTTTTT.

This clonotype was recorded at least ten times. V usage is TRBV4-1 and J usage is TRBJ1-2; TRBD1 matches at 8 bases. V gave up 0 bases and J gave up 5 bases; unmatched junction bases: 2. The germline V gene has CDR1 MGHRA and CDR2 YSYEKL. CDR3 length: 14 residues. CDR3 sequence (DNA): TGCGCCAGCAGCCAAGATAGGACAGGGTATGGCTACACCTTC. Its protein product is CASSQDRTGYGYTF.

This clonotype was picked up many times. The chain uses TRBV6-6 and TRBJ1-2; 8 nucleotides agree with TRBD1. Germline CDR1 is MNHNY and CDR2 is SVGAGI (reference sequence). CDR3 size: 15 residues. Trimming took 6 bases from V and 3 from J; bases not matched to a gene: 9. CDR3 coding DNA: TGTGCCAGCAGCCAGGGGGCGGGATTCGACTATGGCTACACCTTC. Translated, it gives CASSQGAGFDYGYTF.

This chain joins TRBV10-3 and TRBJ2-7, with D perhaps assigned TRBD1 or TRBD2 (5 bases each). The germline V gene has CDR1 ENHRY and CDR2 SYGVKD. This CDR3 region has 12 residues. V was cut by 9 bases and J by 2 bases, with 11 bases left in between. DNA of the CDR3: TGTGCCATTAGGGACGGAACCTACGAGCAGTACTTC. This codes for CAIRDGTYEQYF.

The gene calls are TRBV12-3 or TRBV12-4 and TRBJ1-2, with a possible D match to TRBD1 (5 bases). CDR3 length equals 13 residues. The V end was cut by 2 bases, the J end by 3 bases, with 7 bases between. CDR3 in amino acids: CASSLFRDYGYTF. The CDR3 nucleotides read TGTGCCAGCAGTTTATTCAGGGACTATGGCTACACCTTC.

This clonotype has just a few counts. CDR3 sequence reads: CASSLSGSGGSTDTQYF. The CDR3, as DNA: TGCGCCAGCAGCCTCTCGGGCAGCGGGGGAAGCACAGATACGCAGTATTTT. V is TRBV5-1 and J is TRBJ2-3; 8 bases map to TRBD2. V lost 4 bases to trimming and J lost 0 bases; unmatched junction nucleotides: 10. Germline CDR1 reads SGHRS; CDR2 reads YFSETQ. CDR3 size: 17 residues.

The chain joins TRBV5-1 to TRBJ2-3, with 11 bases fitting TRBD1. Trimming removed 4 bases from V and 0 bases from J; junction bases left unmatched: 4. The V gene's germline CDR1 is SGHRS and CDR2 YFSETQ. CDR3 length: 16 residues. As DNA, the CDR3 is TGCGCCAGCAGCACTGGACAGGGGGCAAGCACAGATACGCAGTATTTT. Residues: CASSTGQGASTDTQYF.

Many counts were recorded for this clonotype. CDR3 DNA sequence: TGTGCCAGCAGACCTGGTGGGGGGAACACTGAAGCTTTCTTT. This translates into CASRPGGGNTEAFF. V usage is TRBV12-3 or TRBV12-4 and J usage is TRBJ1-1; the D gene is possibly TRBD1 (5 bases). The ends were cut back, 6 bases at V and 1 base at J, with 12 bases in the middle. The CDR3 has 14 residues.

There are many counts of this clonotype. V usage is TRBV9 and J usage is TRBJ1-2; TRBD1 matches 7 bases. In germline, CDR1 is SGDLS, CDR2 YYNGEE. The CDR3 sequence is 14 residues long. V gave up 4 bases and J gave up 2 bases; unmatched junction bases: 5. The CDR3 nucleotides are TGTGCCAGCAGCACCCGGACAGGCAACTATGGCTACACCTTC. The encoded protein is CASSTRTGNYGYTF.

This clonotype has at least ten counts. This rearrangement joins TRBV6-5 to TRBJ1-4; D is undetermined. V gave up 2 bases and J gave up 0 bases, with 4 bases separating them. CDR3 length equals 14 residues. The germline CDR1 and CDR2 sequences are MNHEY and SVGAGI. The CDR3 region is CASSYSATNEKLFF. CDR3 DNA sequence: TGTGCCAGCAGTTACAGTGCAACTAATGAAAAACTGTTTTTT.

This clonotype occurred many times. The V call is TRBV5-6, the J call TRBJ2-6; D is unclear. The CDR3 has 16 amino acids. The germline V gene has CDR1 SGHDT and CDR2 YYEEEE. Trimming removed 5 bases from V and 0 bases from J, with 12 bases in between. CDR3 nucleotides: TGTGCCAGCAGGGAGCCGTGGGACTCTGGGGCCAACGTCCTGACTTTC. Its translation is CASREPWDSGANVLTF.

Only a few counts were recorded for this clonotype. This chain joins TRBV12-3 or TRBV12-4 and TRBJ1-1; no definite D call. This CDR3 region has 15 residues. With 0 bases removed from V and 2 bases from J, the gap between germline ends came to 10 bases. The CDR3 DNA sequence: TGTGCCAGCAGTTTAGCGATTACGGATAACACTGAAGCTTTCTTT. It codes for CASSLAITDNTEAFF.

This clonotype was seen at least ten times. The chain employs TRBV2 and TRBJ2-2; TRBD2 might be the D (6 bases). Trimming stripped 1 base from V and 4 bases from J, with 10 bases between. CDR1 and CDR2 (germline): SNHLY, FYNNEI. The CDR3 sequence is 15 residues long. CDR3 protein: CASSEGSAGTGELFF. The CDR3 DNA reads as TGTGCCAGCAGTGAAGGATCAGCGGGCACCGGGGAGCTGTTTTTT.

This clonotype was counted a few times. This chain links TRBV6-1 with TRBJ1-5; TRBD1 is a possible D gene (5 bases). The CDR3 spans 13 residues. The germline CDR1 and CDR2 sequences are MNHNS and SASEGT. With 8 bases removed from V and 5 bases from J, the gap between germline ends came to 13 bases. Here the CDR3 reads CASFDQGHQPQHF. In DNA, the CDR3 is TGTGCCAGCTTCGATCAGGGACATCAGCCCCAGCATTTT.

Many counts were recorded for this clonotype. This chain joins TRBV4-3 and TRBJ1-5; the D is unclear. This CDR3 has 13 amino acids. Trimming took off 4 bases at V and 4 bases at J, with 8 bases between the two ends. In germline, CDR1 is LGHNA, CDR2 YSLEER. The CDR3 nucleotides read TGCGCCAGCAGCCGGTACACGAATCAGCCCCAGCATTTT. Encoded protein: CASSRYTNQPQHF.